This T cell receptor (beta chain) was profiled in a study of blood T cell repertoires in COVID-19. For the study at large: Samples came from the United States, Italy and Spain, spanning acute and convalescent COVID-19.

CDR1 is KGHSH, CDR2 LQKENI, per germline. This CDR3 contains 14 residues. V lost 3 bases, J lost 3 bases, and 9 bases lay in between. Profiled with immunoSEQ multiplex PCR; TCRdb holds only in-frame clones, not every one. The sample includes 350,000 to 400,000 clones, roughly nine tenths of them seen just once. The study drew participants aged 18 to 89 years from roughly 25 US areas. Participants reported their clinical history, and cohort assignment relied on those reports. Recovery meant two consecutive negative NP/OP PCR tests, professional clearance, or resolved symptoms. This clonotype was obtained from a man aged 18 to 30 who had recovered from COVID-19. Sequencing was performed on PBMCs or T cells enriched from blood (not recorded which). This rearrangement joins TRBV18 to TRBJ2-1, with D perhaps matching TRBD1 (5 bases). In DNA form, the CDR3 reads TGTGCCAGCTCACCCCGCGGACACTACAATGAGCAGTTCTTC. It specifies CASSPRGHYNEQFF. Full variable domain (outside the CDR3, taken from reference TRBV18 and TRBJ2-1): NAGVMQNPRHLVRRRGQEARLRCSPMKGHSHVYWYRQLPEEGLKFMVYLQKENIIDESGMPKERFSAEFPKEGPSILRIQQVVRGDSAAYFCASSPRGHYNEQFFGPGTRLTVL.